One sample yielded the 13 T cell receptor beta chains listed below, sequenced in a study of radiotherapy plus CTLA-4 blockade in lung cancer. Here immunoSEQ multiplex PCR was the method, and the copy in TCRdb shows in-frame clones only, minus some. Among about 38,000 clones listed, around 86% were seen once. Sequences were derived from peripheral blood, sampled from a patient treated with radiotherapy plus ipilimumab. The source is a human donor with non-small cell lung cancer whose response to radiotherapy plus ipilimumab could not be evaluated.

The V and J genes are TRBV10-3 and TRBJ2-2, with TRBD2 matching over 9 bases. The germline CDR1 and CDR2 sequences are ENHRY and SYGVKD. V shed 4 bases and J 4 bases; nucleotides not matched to a gene: 4. This CDR3 is 15 amino acids long. The CDR3 protein is CAISAAGGGTGELFF. CDR3 sequence (DNA): TGTGCCATCAGTGCAGCGGGAGGAGGCACCGGGGAGCTGTTTTTT.

The chain couples TRBV18 to TRBJ2-7; 8 bases align to TRBD1. Germline lookup yields CDR1 KGHSH and CDR2 LQKENI. The ends lost 3 bases at V and 2 bases at J; junction bases unmatched: 6. This CDR3 comprises 15 residues. The CDR3 DNA sequence: TGTGCCAGCTCACCCACAGGGGGTCTGACCTACGAGCAGTACTTC. The encoded protein is CASSPTGGLTYEQYF. Variable domain in full (rest from reference TRBV18 and TRBJ2-7): NAGVMQNPRHLVRRRGQEARLRCSPMKGHSHVYWYRQLPEEGLKFMVYLQKENIIDESGMPKERFSAEFPKEGPSILRIQQVVRGDSAAYFCASSPTGGLTYEQYFGPGTRLTVT.

This clone was detected only once. The chain uses TRBV6-4 and TRBJ1-5, with TRBD1 identical over 7 bases. J lost 4 bases, V lost 6 bases, and 9 bases had no gene match. The CDR3 runs 15 residues. Germline values: CDR1 MRHNA, CDR2 SNTAGT. In DNA form, the CDR3 reads TGTGCCAGCAGCGTCACAGGGGAGAGGAATCAGCCCCAGCATTTT. Encoded protein: CASSVTGERNQPQHF.

The chain couples TRBV6-5 to TRBJ2-7, with 7 bases identical to TRBD1. Trimming took 4 bases from V and 5 from J; bases not matched to a gene: 8. Per germline, CDR1 MNHEY and CDR2 SVGAGI. This CDR3 is built from 14 residues. CDR3 protein: CASSSPTGFNEQYF. In DNA, the CDR3 is TGTGCCAGCAGTTCCCCGACAGGGTTCAACGAGCAGTACTTC.

This clone was counted once. This chain links TRBV7-2 with TRBJ2-7, with a weak D call TRBD1 (6 bases). V was pared by 3 bases and J by 0 bases, with 9 bases between. The germline CDR1 and CDR2 sequences are SGHTA and FQGNSA. This CDR3 region has 14 residues. The CDR3, as DNA: TGTGCCAGCAGCTTGGACAGAAGCTCCTACGAGCAGTACTTC. Its protein is CASSLDRSSYEQYF.

V and J are TRBV5-4 and TRBJ2-7; unclear D gene. CDR1 SGHNT and CDR2 YYREEE come from the germline V gene (reference sequence). CDR3 length: 14 amino acids. Trimming pared 2 bases from V and 2 bases from J, leaving 11 bases between. The CDR3 nucleotides read TGTGCCAGCAGCTTAACCGGTCGGGCCTACGAGCAGTACTTC. Protein: CASSLTGRAYEQYF.

The genes are TRBV28 and TRBJ2-5; D might be TRBD1 (5 bases). Trimming took 2 bases from V and 5 from J, leaving 9 bases between them. CDR1 and CDR2 from the germline V gene are MDHEN and SYDVKM. CDR3 length: 13 residues. Here the CDR3 reads CASSLGRVETQYF. The DNA of the CDR3 is TGTGCCAGCAGTTTAGGCAGGGTCGAGACCCAGTACTTC.

V gene TRBV5-1 combines with J gene TRBJ2-3; 9 positions agree with TRBD2. The germline CDR1 and CDR2 sequences are SGHRS and YFSETQ. With 7 bases clipped from V and 0 bases from J, the junction kept 6 bases outside the gene matches. CDR3 size: 15 residues. CDR3 coding DNA: TGCGCCAGCTTCGCGGGGGGGGTCAGCACAGATACGCAGTATTTT. Translated, it gives CASFAGGVSTDTQYF.

The rearrangement uses TRBV29-1 and TRBJ2-7; 9 nucleotides align to TRBD1. CDR3 length equals 15 residues. J gave up 7 bases and V 3 bases, and 13 bases lay outside the gene matches. Germline CDR1 is SQVTM and CDR2 is ANQGSEA. CDR3 sequence (DNA): TGCAGCGTTGAGCAGGGTCGGGACAGGGTCTATGAGCAGTACTTC. Translated: CSVEQGRDRVYEQYF.

The genes are TRBV7-2 and TRBJ2-1; 9 bases map to TRBD1. In germline, CDR1 is SGHTA, CDR2 FQGNSA. After removal of 5 bases from V and 8 bases from J, the junction contained 13 bases not matched to a gene. The CDR3 loop spans 16 amino acids. CDR3 sequence (DNA): TGTGCCAGCAGCCGAGGGACGGGACAGGGCGGCCATGAGCAGTTCTTC. Translated, it gives CASSRGTGQGGHEQFF. Supplemented by reference TRBV7-2 and TRBJ2-1, the full variable domain reads GAGVSQSPSNKVTEKGKDVELRCDPISGHTALYWYRQSLGQGLEFLIYFQGNSAPDKSGLPSDRFSAERTGGSVSTLTIQRTQQEDSAVYLCASSRGTGQGGHEQFFGPGTRLTVL.

The chain is built from TRBV7-8 and TRBJ2-7; TRBD2 might be the D (6 bases). In germline, CDR1 is SGHVS, CDR2 FQNEAQ. V was clipped by 1 base and J by 4 bases, with 14 bases between them. CDR3 length: 15 amino acids. CDR3 loop: CASSLDLGAGYEQYF. DNA for the CDR3: TGTGCCAGCAGCTTAGATCTAGGGGCGGGGTACGAGCAGTACTTC.

The V call is TRBV6-6, the J call TRBJ2-3; maybe TRBD1 (6 bases). This CDR3 contains 16 residues. V was pared by 5 bases and J by 2 bases, with 17 bases between. The germline gives CDR1 MNHNY, CDR2 SVGAGI (reference sequence). The CDR3 reads CASSPKTGTDTDTQYF. In nucleotides, the CDR3 is TGTGCCAGCAGTCCTAAGACAGGAACAGACACAGATACGCAGTATTTT.

The rearrangement uses TRBV5-1 and TRBJ2-2; D remains unclear. CDR1 SGHRS and CDR2 YFSETQ come from the germline V gene. This CDR3 contains 13 residues. The germline V and J ends were trimmed by 6 bases and 0 bases, with 6 bases remaining between them. The CDR3 loop is CASIPPNTGELFF. In nucleotides, the CDR3 is TGCGCCAGCATTCCTCCGAACACCGGGGAGCTGTTTTTT.